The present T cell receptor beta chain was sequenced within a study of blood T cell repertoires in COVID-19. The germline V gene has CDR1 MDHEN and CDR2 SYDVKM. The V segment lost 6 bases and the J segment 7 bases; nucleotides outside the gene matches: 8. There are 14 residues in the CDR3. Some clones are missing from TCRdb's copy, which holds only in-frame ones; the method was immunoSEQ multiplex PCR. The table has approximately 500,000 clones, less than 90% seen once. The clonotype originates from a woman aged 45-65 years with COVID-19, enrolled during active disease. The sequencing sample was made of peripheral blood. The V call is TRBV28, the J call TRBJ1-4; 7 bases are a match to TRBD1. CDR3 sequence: CASSAKGGSEKLFF. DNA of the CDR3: TGTGCCAGCAGCGCCAAAGGGGGCAGTGAAAAACTGTTTTTT.